This T cell receptor beta chain was recovered during a study of regulatory T cells in long-lasting Graves disease. Study observations and caveats: A reduction in accuracy may have resulted from the small sample size. Persistent cases favored TRBV28, TRBJ1-2 and TRBJ2-5.

CDR1 and CDR2 from the germline V gene are MNHEY and SVGEGT. The CDR3 consists of 20 residues. The V gene end was trimmed by 7 bases and the J gene end by 5 bases; junction bases not matched to a gene: 27. Time point meaning: newly diagnosed GD, antithyroid drugs for less than 3 months. Researchers made the TCR library from RNA that was extracted from PBMCs. Patients met American Thyroid Association criteria for Graves' disease. This clonotype was seen once. No antigen is known for it. A much more abundant neighbour one base away suggests this may be a read error. Arm-PCR with iRepertoire HTBI primers amplified the CDR3 regions for these TCR beta libraries. As originally analysed: Taken together, the samples had 55 to 70 TRBV and more than 11 TRBJ segments identified. TCRdb called the multiplex PCR reads again in MiXCR, with one record for every CDR3 protein. V and J calls and clone size were set by TCRdb, not the authors. The sample includes about 460,000 distinct CDR3 sequences, about 15% of them seen just once.

These sequences were also reported in another study, on T cells in Graves' hyperthyroidism and ophthalmopathy.

The clonotype originates from a woman aged 45-60 years with Graves disease. The sequencing here drew on peripheral blood mononuclear cells (PBMCs), taken at new diagnosis, from a patient treated with antithyroid drugs. The rearrangement links TRBV6-2 or TRBV6-3 to TRBJ2-5, with 8 bases identical to TRBD2. CDR3 coding DNA: TGTGCCAGCATTGAATCCGAGCGGGACTACTCCCGGGGGGGTTGGGAGACCCAGTACTTC. Its protein is CASIESERDYSRGGWETQYF.